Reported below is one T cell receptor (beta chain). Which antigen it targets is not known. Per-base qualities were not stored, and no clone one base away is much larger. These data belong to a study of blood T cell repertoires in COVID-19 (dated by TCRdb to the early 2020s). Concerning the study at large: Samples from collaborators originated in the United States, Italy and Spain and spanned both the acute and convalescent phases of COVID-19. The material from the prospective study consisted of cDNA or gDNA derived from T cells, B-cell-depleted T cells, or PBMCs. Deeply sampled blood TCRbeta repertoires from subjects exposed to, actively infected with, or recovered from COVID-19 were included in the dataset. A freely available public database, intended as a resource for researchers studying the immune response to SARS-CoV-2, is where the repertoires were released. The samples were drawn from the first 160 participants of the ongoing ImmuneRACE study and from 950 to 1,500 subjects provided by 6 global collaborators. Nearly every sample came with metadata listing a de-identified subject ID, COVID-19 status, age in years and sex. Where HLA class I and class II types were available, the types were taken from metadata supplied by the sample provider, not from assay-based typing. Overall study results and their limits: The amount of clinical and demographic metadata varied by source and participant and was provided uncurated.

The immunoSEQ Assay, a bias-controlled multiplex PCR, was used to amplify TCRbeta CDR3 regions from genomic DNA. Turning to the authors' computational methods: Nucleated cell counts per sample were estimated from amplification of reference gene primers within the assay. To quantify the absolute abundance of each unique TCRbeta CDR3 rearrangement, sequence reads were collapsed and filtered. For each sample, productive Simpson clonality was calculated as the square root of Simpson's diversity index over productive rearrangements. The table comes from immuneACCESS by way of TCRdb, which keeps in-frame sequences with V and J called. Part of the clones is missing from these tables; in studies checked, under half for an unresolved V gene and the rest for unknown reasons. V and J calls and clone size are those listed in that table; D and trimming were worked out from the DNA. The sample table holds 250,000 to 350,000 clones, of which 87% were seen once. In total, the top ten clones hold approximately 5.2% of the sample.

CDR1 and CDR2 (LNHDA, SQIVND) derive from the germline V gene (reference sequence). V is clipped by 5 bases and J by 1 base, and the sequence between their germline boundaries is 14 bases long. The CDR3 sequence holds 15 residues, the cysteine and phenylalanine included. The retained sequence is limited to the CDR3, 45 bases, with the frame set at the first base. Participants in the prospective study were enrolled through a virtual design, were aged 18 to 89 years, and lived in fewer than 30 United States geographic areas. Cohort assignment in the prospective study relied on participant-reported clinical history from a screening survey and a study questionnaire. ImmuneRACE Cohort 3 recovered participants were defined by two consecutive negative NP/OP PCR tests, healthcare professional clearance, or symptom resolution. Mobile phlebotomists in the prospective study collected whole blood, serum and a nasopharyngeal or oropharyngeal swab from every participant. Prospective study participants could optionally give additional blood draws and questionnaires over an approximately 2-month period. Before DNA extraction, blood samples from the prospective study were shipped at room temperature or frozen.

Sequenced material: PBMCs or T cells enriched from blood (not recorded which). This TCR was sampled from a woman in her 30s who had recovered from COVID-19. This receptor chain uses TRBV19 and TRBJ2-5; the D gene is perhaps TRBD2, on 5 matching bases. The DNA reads TGTGCCAGTAGTTCCGCAGCGGCCTCCCAAGAGACCCAGTACTTC. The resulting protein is CASSSAAASQETQYF.